This TCR beta chain was documented in a study of T cells in Graves' hyperthyroidism and ophthalmopathy. Study conclusions and caveats: Blood also showed most of the thyroid clonotypes that were expanded above 0.001.

Graves' hyperthyroidism is called stable when ophthalmopathy does not progress within 18 months. These patients, aged 18 to 65, had recently diagnosed hyperthyroidism lasting under 2 months. Regions amplified from RNA transcripts were the TCR beta CDR3 regions. HTBI primers were the set used in a first-round RT-PCR of the TCR CDR3. TCRdb itself ran the multiplex PCR reads through MiXCR, one entry per CDR3 protein. The repertoire has 350,000 to 500,000 distinct CDR3 sequences, roughly 15% of them found once; the top ten carry about 5%. This clonotype was detected many times. Its target is not known. The germline gives CDR1 KGHSH, CDR2 LQKENI. Losses at the gene ends were 4 bases for V and 0 bases for J; bases not matched to a gene: 5. The CDR3 contains 15 residues.

The sequence was obtained from a woman aged 18-29 years with Graves' hyperthyroidism. Material: blood. The V and J genes are TRBV18 and TRBJ2-5; 7 bases agree with TRBD1. The CDR3 sequence: CASSLGTAYQETQYF. Written as DNA, the CDR3 is TGTGCCAGCTCACTTGGGACAGCTTACCAAGAGACCCAGTACTTC.